One sample yielded the 27 T cell receptor beta chains listed below, sequenced in a study of shared clonotypes between healthy human individuals. Profiled with immunoSEQ multiplex PCR; TCRdb holds only in-frame clones, not every one. The top ten hold approximately 1.5% of the sample, which has about a million clones, around 76% seen once. The sample consisted of memory CD4+ T cells sorted from blood. Indicated subset: CD45RA-negative fraction. The receptors come from a man aged 18 to 29 in good health.

In this sample, this clone turned up a few times. The chain has TRBV19 and TRBJ1-2, with TRBD1 identical over 7 bases. Looked up from germline, CDR1 is LNHDA and CDR2 is SQIVND (reference sequence). J was trimmed by 0 bases and V by 9 bases; bases with no gene match: 13. CDR3 length: 16 amino acids. For the CDR3, the DNA is TGTGCCAGCCTGAGGGCCCCGGGACAGCCTAACTATGGCTACACCTTC. This sequence encodes CASLRAPGQPNYGYTF. Looking up the rest from reference TRBV19 and TRBJ1-2 gives the full variable domain: DGGITQSPKYLFRKEGQNVTLSCEQNLNHDAMYWYRQDPGQGLRLIYYSQIVNDFQKGDIAEGYSVSREKKESFPLTVTSAQKNPTAFYLCASLRAPGQPNYGYTFGSGTRLTVV.

The sample holds one count of this clone. The gene calls are TRBV28 and TRBJ2-6; no reliable D call. Per germline, CDR1 MDHEN and CDR2 SYDVKM. The CDR3 is 15 amino acids. Between the trimmed V and J ends, which lost 5 bases and 0 bases, there was a span of 8 bases. The CDR3 here is CASSAPGSGANVLTF. The CDR3 DNA reads as TGTGCCAGCAGTGCCCCAGGCTCTGGGGCCAACGTCCTGACTTTC. Full variable domain (missing parts from reference TRBV28 and TRBJ2-6): DVKVTQSSRYLVKRTGEKVFLECVQDMDHENMFWYRQDPGLGLRLIYFSYDVKMKEKGDIPEGYSVSREKKERFSLILESASTNQTSMYLCASSAPGSGANVLTFGAGSRLTVL.

The chain uses TRBV29-1 and TRBJ1-3; D is unclear. The CDR3 extends over 12 amino acids. CDR1 and CDR2 from the germline V gene are SQVTM and ANQGSEA. V was trimmed by 3 bases and J by 3 bases, leaving 6 bases between them. Written as DNA, the CDR3 is TGCAGCGTTGAGGTCGTTGGAAACACCATATATTTT. Encoded protein: CSVEVVGNTIYF. Using reference TRBV29-1 and TRBJ1-3 for the parts outside the CDR3, the full variable domain is SAVISQKPSRDICQRGTSLTIQCQVDSQVTMMFWYRQQPGQSLTLIATANQGSEATYESGFVIDKFPISRPNLTFSTLTVSNMSPEDSSIYLCSVEVVGNTIYFGEGSWLTVV.

The J gene is TRBJ2-4, the V gene TRBV19; maybe TRBD2 (6 bases). V lost 0 bases and J lost 3, with 15 bases in between. The length of the CDR3 is 17 residues. The germline gives CDR1 LNHDA, CDR2 SQIVND (reference sequence). The DNA for the CDR3 is TGTGCCAGTAGTATAGAAAAGGCTAGCGCCAACAAAAACATTCAGTACTTC. Amino acid sequence: CASSIEKASANKNIQYF.

This clone was recorded a few times. V is TRBV12-5 and J is TRBJ1-6; D gene unclear. In germline, CDR1 is LGHNT, CDR2 FRNRAP. Deletions cut 4 bases from V and 9 bases from J, with 10 bases between. This CDR3 spans 13 amino acids. The CDR3 region has the DNA TGTGCTAGTGGTTCCTCTCTTCGTTCACCCCTCCACTTT. Translating it yields CASGSSLRSPLHF.

In regard to this clone: Other DNA sequences of this sample code for an identical CDR3. The chain employs TRBV5-1 and TRBJ2-7; 8 bases fit TRBD2. V dropped 0 bases and J dropped 3; count of bases not matched to a gene: 5. This CDR3 has 15 amino acids. CDR1 SGHRS and CDR2 YFSETQ come from the germline V gene. CDR3 in DNA: TGCGCCAGCAGCTTGGCGTCGGGGGGGAACTACGAGCAGTACTTC. Translated: CASSLASGGNYEQYF.

This sequence joins TRBV18 and TRBJ2-2; D uncertain. This CDR3 region has 14 residues. Germline V gene data show CDR1 as KGHSH and CDR2 as LQKENI. V gave up 10 bases and J gave up 2 bases, with 14 bases separating them. DNA of the CDR3: TGTGCCACCTTACAGACGGCCAACACCGGGGAGCTGTTTTTT. Protein product: CATLQTANTGELFF.

There are a few counts of this clone. The rearrangement uses TRBV6-6 and TRBJ2-3, with TRBD1 as a possible D gene (6 bases). Germline V CDR1 and CDR2: MNHNY, SVGAGI (reference sequence). CDR3 size: 11 residues. Trimming took off 6 bases at V and 10 bases at J, with 11 bases between the two ends. CDR3 residues: CASSHQGSQYF. In nucleotides, the CDR3 is TGTGCCAGCAGCCACCAGGGGTCGCAGTATTTT.

Comment on this clone: Being one base from a much bigger clone, this may be a read error. The chain is built from TRBV5-4 and TRBJ2-7; D is unresolved. Trimming left V 1 base short and J 3 bases short, with 2 bases between. Germline loops: CDR1 SGHNT, CDR2 YYREEE (reference sequence). CDR3 length: 11 residues. The CDR3 sequence: CASSLYYEQYF. The DNA for the CDR3 is TGTGCCAGCAGCTTGTACTACGAGCAGTACTTC.

The V gene is TRBV2, the J gene TRBJ1-2, with 9 bases lining up with TRBD1. V lost 6 bases and J lost 4; bases outside the gene matches: 3. Germline values: CDR1 SNHLY, CDR2 FYNNEI. The CDR3 consists of 13 residues. The CDR3 region is CASRQGAPYGYTF. CDR3 DNA: TGTGCCAGCAGACAGGGGGCTCCCTATGGCTACACCTTC.

This clone has more than one count but fewer than ten. V is TRBV5-1 and J is TRBJ2-7; either TRBD1 or TRBD2 may supply D (5 bases each). CDR3 size: 14 residues. In germline, CDR1 is SGHRS, CDR2 YFSETQ. Trimming removed 4 bases from V and 5 bases from J, with 16 bases in between. The CDR3 here is CASSNGTQLDEQYF. CDR3 nucleotides: TGCGCCAGCAGCAATGGGACGCAGCTAGACGAGCAGTACTTC.

The chain has TRBV9 and TRBJ2-1, with 7 bases lining up with TRBD2. The CDR3 totals 14 residues. CDR1 is SGDLS, CDR2 YYNGEE, per germline. The junction had 6 bases not matched to a gene; V was cut back by 0 bases and J by 9 bases. CDR3 DNA sequence: TGTGCCAGCAGCGTAGCAGCGGGGTTTGGTGAGCAGTTCTTC. This sequence encodes CASSVAAGFGEQFF. Combining the CDR3 with reference TRBV9 and TRBJ2-1 gives the whole variable domain DSGVTQTPKHLITATGQRVTLRCSPRSGDLSVYWYQQSLDQGLQFLIQYYNGEERAKGNILERFSAQQFPDLHSELNLSSLELGDSALYFCASSVAAGFGEQFFGPGTRLTVL.

The rearrangement uses TRBV5-5 and TRBJ2-7; unclear D gene. Deletions cut 0 bases from V and 2 bases from J, with 15 bases between. Germline CDR1 and CDR2: SGHKS and YYEKEE (reference sequence). The CDR3 contains 16 residues. CDR3 sequence (DNA): TGTGCCAGCAGCTTGGGGTTAGGGAATAATGCCTACGAGCAGTACTTC. Protein product: CASSLGLGNNAYEQYF.

As to this clone: A read error is likely here: a far larger clone is one base away. Other DNA variants within this sample encode the same CDR3. J is TRBJ1-6 and V is TRBV7-9; D is undetermined. This CDR3 comprises 12 residues. V was clipped by 5 bases and J by 7 bases, with 6 bases between them. Germline loops: CDR1 SEHNR, CDR2 FQNEAQ (reference sequence). The CDR3 sequence is CASSLGNSPLHF. The DNA of the CDR3 is TGTGCCAGCAGCCTAGGGAATTCACCCCTCCACTTT.

This sequence joins TRBV4-2 and TRBJ1-2, with TRBD1 matching 10 bases. V gave up 2 bases and J gave up 1 base; unmatched junction bases: 4. Germline assignment: CDR1 LGHNA and CDR2 YNFKEQ. There are 16 residues in the CDR3. CDR3 DNA: TGTGCCAGCAGCCAATCGGGACAGGGGTTTAACTATGGCTACACCTTC. This translates into CASSQSGQGFNYGYTF.

This clone appeared a few times. This rearrangement joins TRBV18 to TRBJ2-2; D call uncertain. The CDR3 covers 18 residues. From germline, CDR1 is KGHSH and CDR2 LQKENI. V shed 3 bases and J shed 3 bases, with 20 bases lying between them. The DNA for the CDR3 is TGTGCCAGCTCACCCCAGAGATGGCATAACGCGGACACCGGGGAGCTGTTTTTT. Translated: CASSPQRWHNADTGELFF.

The chain employs TRBV7-2 and TRBJ2-5; 7 bases are a match to TRBD2. J lost 3 bases, V lost 2 bases, and 3 bases had no gene match. The CDR3 spans 14 residues. In germline, CDR1 is SGHTA, CDR2 FQGNSA. The CDR3 DNA follows: TGTGCCAGCAGCTTAAACGGGGGGAAAGAGACCCAGTACTTC. Translated, it gives CASSLNGGKETQYF.

CDR3 protein: CASSLSGAPSYEQYF. The CDR3 DNA reads as TGTGCCAGCAGCTTATCGGGGGCTCCCTCCTACGAGCAGTACTTC. V and J are TRBV7-2 and TRBJ2-7; D is perhaps TRBD1 or TRBD2 (6 bases each). This CDR3 spans 15 amino acids. Germline CDR1 reads SGHTA; CDR2 reads FQGNSA. Between the trimmed V and J ends, which lost 2 bases and 0 bases, there was a span of 11 bases. The whole variable domain, filled in from reference TRBV7-2 and TRBJ2-7, reads GAGVSQSPSNKVTEKGKDVELRCDPISGHTALYWYRQSLGQGLEFLIYFQGNSAPDKSGLPSDRFSAERTGGSVSTLTIQRTQQEDSAVYLCASSLSGAPSYEQYFGPGTRLTVT.

In its sample, this clone was seen once. The rearrangement uses TRBV28 and TRBJ2-5; 9 bases align to TRBD1. The CDR3 is 13 amino acids. V shed 8 bases, J shed 5 bases, and the junction held 6 bases outside the gene matches. Germline V gives CDR1 MDHEN, CDR2 SYDVKM. CDR3 bases: TGTGCCAGCGGACGGACAGGGGTCGAGACCCAGTACTTC. It specifies CASGRTGVETQYF. Full variable domain (outside the CDR3, taken from reference TRBV28 and TRBJ2-5): DVKVTQSSRYLVKRTGEKVFLECVQDMDHENMFWYRQDPGLGLRLIYFSYDVKMKEKGDIPEGYSVSREKKERFSLILESASTNQTSMYLCASGRTGVETQYFGPGTRLLVL.

The chain combines TRBV6-5 with TRBJ2-7; possible D gene TRBD2, 6 bases. CDR3 length: 14 residues. Germline CDR1 and CDR2: MNHEY and SVGAGI. V was pared by 4 bases and J by 0 bases, with 10 bases between. The CDR3 bases are TGTGCCAGCAGTTCGGAGGGAGACTCCTACGAGCAGTACTTC. Residues: CASSSEGDSYEQYF.

As to this clone: Other DNA sequences of this sample code for an identical CDR3. The chain is built from TRBV7-9 and TRBJ2-1; 9 nucleotides line up with TRBD2. Germline lookup yields CDR1 SEHNR and CDR2 FQNEAQ (reference sequence). J lost 4 bases, V lost 2 bases, and 3 bases had no gene match. CDR3 length: 15 residues. In DNA form, the CDR3 reads TGTGCCAGCAGCTTAACGAGCGGGGGGTACAATGAGCAGTTCTTC. It codes for CASSLTSGGYNEQFF.

Notes on this clone: The junction differs from germline at one of its ends, possibly a read error. The rearrangement uses TRBV5-1 and TRBJ1-3; D not resolved. CDR1 and CDR2 from the germline V gene are SGHRS and YFSETQ. CDR3 size: 15 residues. The CDR3 reads CASSLDVGTGNTIYF. The CDR3 DNA reads TGCGCCAGCAGTTTGGATGTAGGGACTGGAAACACCATATATTTT.

This clone appeared once. This chain connects TRBV30 to TRBJ1-2, with D maybe TRBD1 (6 bases). The CDR3 totals 15 residues. Germline CDR1 and CDR2: GTSNPN and SVGIG (reference sequence). Trimming took 3 bases from V and 10 from J, leaving 24 bases between them. CDR3 in DNA: TGTGCCTGGAGCCCTATCCACAGGGTTGGATATCTCTACACCTTC. Protein product: CAWSPIHRVGYLYTF.

The V call is TRBV9, the J call TRBJ2-6, with D tentatively TRBD2 (6 bases). V shed 5 bases and J shed 1 base, with 16 bases lying between them. Germline-derived CDR1 and CDR2 are SGDLS and YYNGEE. The CDR3 is 17 amino acids. The DNA of the CDR3 is TGTGCCAGCAGTTGGGGAGGCCCAGATTCTGGGGCCAACGTCCTGACTTTC. It specifies CASSWGGPDSGANVLTF.

The CDR3 DNA reads as TGTGCCAGCAGCGGCCCGACTAGCGCCTCCTACAATGAGCAGTTCTTC. It yields the protein CASSGPTSASYNEQFF. The chain carries TRBV7-2 and TRBJ2-1; 8 bases fit TRBD2. The CDR3 has 16 amino acids. The junction had 6 bases not matched to a gene; V was cut back by 5 bases and J by 0 bases. From germline, CDR1 is SGHTA and CDR2 FQGNSA.

V is TRBV6-1 and J is TRBJ2-5; 8 bases match TRBD2. This CDR3 is 15 amino acids long. Germline CDR1 MNHNS, CDR2 SASEGT. V trimming: 3 bases; J trimming: 5 bases; junction bases outside the gene matches: 8. CDR3 residues: CASSDRGGREETQYF. Here the CDR3 DNA reads TGTGCCAGCAGTGACCGGGGGGGGAGGGAGGAGACCCAGTACTTC.

The V gene is TRBV27, the J gene TRBJ1-1; D ambiguous. CDR1 is MNHEY, CDR2 SMNVEV, per germline (reference sequence). The CDR3 covers 13 residues. V lost 4 bases and J 6 bases, leaving 12 bases between the germline ends. CDR3 sequence (DNA): TGTGCCAGCAGTTGGGGTAGGGAGCCTGAAGCTTTCTTT. Translation gives CASSWGREPEAFF.